This T cell receptor (beta chain) was identified during a study of cytomegalovirus exposure and HLA in healthy donors. The overall study: Later analysis reported that the 110 or so validation repertoires shared the platform of the approximately 670 first-cohort repertoires.

Comments on this clone: Its specificity is not known.

TCRdb keeps only in-frame clones here, not all; method: immunoSEQ multiplex PCR. The sample yields 150,000 to 200,000 clones, 88% seen once. The donors formed part of the roughly 120-subject validation cohort, distinct from the roughly 730-subject first cohort. Study conclusions and caveats: Cytomegalovirus association was listed for 170 or so TCR beta chains. Reportedly, diagnosis of cytomegalovirus status by the classifier showed high specificity and sensitivity.

This sequence originates from a man between 18 and 29 years old in good health and CMV-seronegative. Sequences were obtained from PBMCs.

The CDR3 sequence is CASSLAGGRTDTQYF. The CDR3 DNA reads TGCGCCAGCAGCCTAGCGGGAGGAAGGACAGATACGCAGTATTTT. The genes are TRBV4-1 and TRBJ2-3; 10 bases agree with TRBD2. This CDR3 is 15 amino acids long. The V segment lost 4 bases and the J segment 3 bases; nucleotides outside the gene matches: 4. Germline V lookup: CDR1 MGHRA, CDR2 YSYEKL.